This TCR beta chain was identified during a study of blood T cell repertoires in COVID-19. Study background: Some COVID-19 samples were acute and others convalescent; all came from the United States, Italy and Spain. PBMCs, B-cell-depleted T cells, or T cells were the source of the cDNA or gDNA that made up the material.

In the study's own analysis: From reference gene primer amplification, estimates of nucleated cell counts were derived. Libraries were prepared by immunoSEQ multiplex PCR; TCRdb keeps only in-frame clonotypes and omits some of them. V, J and clone size are those of that table, while D and trimming were read from the DNA. The sample consists of tens of thousands of clones, approximately 74% of them appearing once. This clone has more than one count but fewer than ten. Enrolment of Seattle patients took place during active infection, and they were followed longitudinally. The sample consisted of peripheral blood. The receptor's source is a man aged 70 or older with COVID-19, enrolled during active disease.

Here the CDR3 DNA reads TGTGCCAGCAGGGGACAGGCCATTAACAATGAGCAGTTCTTC. As protein: CASRGQAINNEQFF. The chain employs TRBV7-9 and TRBJ2-1; 8 nucleotides agree with TRBD1. This CDR3 is 14 amino acids long. With V trimmed by 6 bases and J by 5 bases, 6 bases remained unmatched. Germline V gene sequence: CDR1 SEHNR, CDR2 FQNEAQ (reference sequence).